These T cell receptor beta chains were read from a single sample in a study of Graves' ophthalmopathy and Graves' hyperthyroidism. TCRdb re-derived calls from the multiplex PCR reads in MiXCR, one entry per CDR3 protein. The table has about 39,000 distinct CDR3 sequences, approximately 53% seen once. Sequencing was performed on peripheral blood. These receptors were collected from an adult woman with stable Graves' hyperthyroidism. The CDR3 runs from the conserved cysteine through the conserved F or W. D genes are given only for firm matches. Size is omitted from some rows. Given values are once, few, many or a class for expanded clones.

>TRBJ1-2|many|12|NA|TRBV14
CASSWQNYGYTF
TGTGCCAGCTCCTGGCAGAACTATGGCTACACCTTC
>TRBJ1-1|many|12|NA|TRBV5-6
CASRRAVTEAFF
TGTGCCAGCAGGCGGGCCGTCACTGAAGCTTTCTTT
>TRBJ2-5|NA|14|NA|TRBV7-2
CASSSDRGQVTQYF
TGTGCCAGCAGCAGCGACCGGGGTCAGGTGACCCAGTACTTC
>TRBJ1-4|many|15|TRBD1|TRBV19
CASSLGTAINEKLFF
TGTGCCAGTAGCCTTGGGACAGCGATTAATGAAAAACTGTTTTTT
>TRBJ2-7|many|16|NA|TRBV7-8
CASSSAQGSLSYEQYF
TGTGCCAGCAGCTCCGCCCAGGGAAGCCTTTCCTACGAGCAGTACTTC
>TRBJ1-2|many|13|NA|TRBV7-9
CASSPTTADGYTF
TGTGCCAGCAGCCCGACAACCGCCGATGGCTACACCTTC
>TRBJ2-7|NA|14|TRBD2|TRBV20-1
CSAPELAGAYEQYF
TGCAGTGCTCCGGAACTAGCGGGAGCCTACGAGCAGTACTTC
>TRBJ2-7|many|16|TRBD2|TRBV28
CASSGASGRSSYEQYF
TGTGCCAGCAGTGGCGCTAGCGGGAGGAGCTCCTACGAGCAGTACTTC
>TRBJ1-2|NA|15|TRBD1|TRBV11-2
CASSFGTVGLYGYTF
TGTGCCAGCAGCTTCGGGACAGTAGGATTATATGGCTACACCTTC
>TRBJ2-5|NA|12|TRBD1|TRBV6-1
CASRQGAETQYF
TGTGCCAGCAGACAGGGGGCTGAGACCCAGTACTTC
>TRBJ1-2|few|12|TRBD1|TRBV2
CASSGTGYGYTF
TGTGCCAGCAGTGGGACAGGGTATGGCTACACCTTC
>TRBJ1-2|many|13|NA|TRBV11-2
CASSPRYRDGYTF
TGTGCCAGCAGCCCCAGGTATCGAGATGGCTACACCTTC
>TRBJ2-1|NA|11|NA|TRBV3-1
CASSLYNEQFF
TGTGCCAGCAGCCTCTACAATGAGCAGTTCTTC
>TRBJ2-6|many|14|NA|TRBV28
CASSLMSGANVLTF
TGTGCCAGCAGCTTGATGAGTGGGGCCAACGTCCTGACTTTC
>TRBJ1-1|NA|15|NA|TRBV5-4
CASSYGQQRNTEAFF
TGTGCCAGCAGCTATGGACAGCAGAGGAACACTGAAGCTTTCTTT
>TRBJ1-1|NA|12|NA|TRBV25-1
CASKDGGTEAFF
TGTGCCAGCAAGGACGGAGGCACTGAAGCTTTCTTT
>TRBJ1-5|NA|14|TRBD1|TRBV20-1
CSAQTGGSNQPQHF
TGCAGTGCCCAGACAGGGGGGTCGAATCAGCCCCAGCATTTT
>TRBJ2-5|many|11|NA|TRBV11-1
CASSRQETQYF
TGTGCCAGCAGCCGACAAGAGACCCAGTACTTC
>TRBJ2-5|NA|13|NA|TRBV20-1
CSAKGVAVGTQYF
TGCAGTGCTAAAGGCGTGGCGGTAGGGACCCAGTACTTC
>TRBJ2-7|NA|13|TRBD1|TRBV20-1
CSALRGDRVKQYF
TGCAGTGCTCTTCGCGGGGACAGGGTGAAGCAGTACTTC
>TRBJ1-1|many|14|NA|TRBV10-2
CASTYGGENTEAFF
TGCGCCAGCACCTACGGGGGGGAGAACACTGAAGCTTTCTTT
>TRBJ2-5|medium-sized|13|NA|TRBV20-1
CSARVSGVETQYF
TGCAGTGCTAGAGTTTCAGGGGTAGAGACCCAGTACTTC
>TRBJ1-5|once|12|NA|TRBV28
CASGGGDQPQHF
TGTGCCAGCGGGGGGGGGGATCAGCCCCAGCATTTT
>TRBJ2-7|NA|13|NA|TRBV10-3
CASSRTNSYEQYF
TGTGCCAGCAGTCGTACAAACTCCTACGAGCAGTACTTC
>TRBJ2-5|few|14|TRBD1|TRBV25-1
CASSERTGKETQYF
TGTGCCAGCAGTGAAAGGACAGGGAAAGAGACCCAGTACTTC
>TRBJ1-1|NA|13|NA|TRBV7-7
CASSPNLNTEAFF
TGTGCTAGCAGCCCGAACTTGAACACTGAAGCTTTCTTT
>TRBJ2-4|NA|14|TRBD2|TRBV29-1
CSVATLAGKNVQYF
TGCAGCGTTGCCACACTAGCGGGCAAAAACGTTCAGTACTTC
>TRBJ1-2|many|15|NA|TRBV4-1
CASSHPGQETYGYTF
TGCGCCAGCAGCCACCCGGGACAAGAAACCTATGGCTACACCTTC
>TRBJ2-1|NA|17|NA|TRBV6-1
CASSPLVVAEPANEQFF
TGTGCCAGCAGTCCCTTAGTGGTTGCTGAGCCGGCGAATGAGCAGTTCTTC
>TRBJ1-3|many|16|NA|TRBV7-3
CASSRDGRGSGNTIYF
TGTGCCAGCAGCCGAGACGGACGGGGCTCTGGAAACACCATATATTTT
>TRBJ2-2|once|13|NA|TRBV20-1
CSTRAISTGELFF
TGCAGTACTAGGGCGATATCCACCGGGGAGCTGTTCTTT
>TRBJ2-3|many|14|NA|TRBV13
CASSFRLVADTQYF
TGTGCCAGCAGCTTCAGACTCGTTGCCGATACGCAGTATTTT
>TRBJ2-2|NA|8|NA|TRBV20-1
CSARELFF
TGCAGTGCTAGAGAGCTGTTTTTT
>TRBJ1-2|many|16|NA|TRBV12-3/TRBV12-4
CASSPTGRLGRGGYTF
TGTGCCAGCAGCCCCACAGGGCGACTGGGGCGGGGTGGCTACACCTTC
>TRBJ2-7|once|14|NA|TRBV2
CASSEHAGNYEQYF
TGTGCCAGCAGTGAACATGCGGGTAACTACGAGCAGTACTTC
>TRBJ1-1|many|14|TRBD1|TRBV5-5
CATSRATGDTEAFF
TGTGCCACCTCCAGGGCAACAGGGGACACTGAAGCTTTCTTT
>TRBJ2-7|NA|17|TRBD1|TRBV7-9
CASSPRTGVITTYEQYF
TGTGCCAGCAGCCCCCGGACAGGGGTGATAACTACCTACGAGCAGTACTTC
>TRBJ2-5|NA|12|NA|TRBV29-1
CSVGDSGETQYF
TGCAGCGTTGGAGACAGTGGAGAGACCCAGTACTTC